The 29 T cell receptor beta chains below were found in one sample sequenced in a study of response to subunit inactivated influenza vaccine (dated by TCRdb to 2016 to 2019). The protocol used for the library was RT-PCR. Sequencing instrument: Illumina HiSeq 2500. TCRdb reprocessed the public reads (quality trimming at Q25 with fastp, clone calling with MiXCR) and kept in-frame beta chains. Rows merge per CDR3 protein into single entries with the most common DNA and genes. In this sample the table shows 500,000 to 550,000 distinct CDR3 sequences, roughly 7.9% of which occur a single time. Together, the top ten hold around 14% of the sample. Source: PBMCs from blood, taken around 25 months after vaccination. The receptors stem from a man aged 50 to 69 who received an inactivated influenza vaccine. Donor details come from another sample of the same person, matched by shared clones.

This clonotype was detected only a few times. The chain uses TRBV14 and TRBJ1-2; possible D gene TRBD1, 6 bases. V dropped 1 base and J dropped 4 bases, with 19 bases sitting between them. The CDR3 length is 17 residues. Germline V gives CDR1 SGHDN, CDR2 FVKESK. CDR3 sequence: CASSQVFTVLGAYGYTF. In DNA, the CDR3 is TGTGCCAGCAGCCAAGTTTTTACGGTATTGGGGGCCTATGGCTACACCTTC.

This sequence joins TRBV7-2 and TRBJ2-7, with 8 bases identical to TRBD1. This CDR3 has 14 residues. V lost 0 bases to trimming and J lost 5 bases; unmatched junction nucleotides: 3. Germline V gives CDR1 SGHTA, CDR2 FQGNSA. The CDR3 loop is CASSLATGVHEQYF. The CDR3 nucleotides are TGTGCCAGCAGCTTAGCGACAGGGGTCCACGAGCAGTACTTC.

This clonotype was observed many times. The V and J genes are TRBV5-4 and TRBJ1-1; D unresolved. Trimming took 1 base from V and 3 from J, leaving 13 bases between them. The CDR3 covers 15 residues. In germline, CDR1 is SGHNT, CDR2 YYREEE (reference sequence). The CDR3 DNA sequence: TGTGCCAGCAGCTTGCGAGGCCGGTCCTACACTGAAGCTTTCTTT. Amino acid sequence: CASSLRGRSYTEAFF.

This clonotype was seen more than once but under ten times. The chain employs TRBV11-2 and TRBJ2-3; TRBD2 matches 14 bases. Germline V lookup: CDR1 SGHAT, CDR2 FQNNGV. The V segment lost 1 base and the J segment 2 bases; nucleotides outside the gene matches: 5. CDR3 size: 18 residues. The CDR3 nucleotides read TGTGCCAGCAGCTTAGGACTAGCGGGGGGGCGATTCACAGATACGCAGTATTTT. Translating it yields CASSLGLAGGRFTDTQYF.

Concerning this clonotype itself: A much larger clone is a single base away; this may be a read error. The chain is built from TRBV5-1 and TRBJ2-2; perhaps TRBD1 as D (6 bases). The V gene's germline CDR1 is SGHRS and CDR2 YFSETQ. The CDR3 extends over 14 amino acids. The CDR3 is CASSKLGDTVELFF. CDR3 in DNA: TGCGCCAGCAGCAAGCTCGGGGACACCGTGGAGCTGTTTTTT.

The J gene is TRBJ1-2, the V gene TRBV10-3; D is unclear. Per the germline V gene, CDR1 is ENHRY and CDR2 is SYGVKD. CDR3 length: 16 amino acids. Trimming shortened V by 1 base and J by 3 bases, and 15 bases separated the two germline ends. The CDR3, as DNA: TGTGCCATCAGTGAGTTACCAGACCTAGGACACTATGGCTACACCTTC. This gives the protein CAISELPDLGHYGYTF.

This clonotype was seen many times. CDR3 nucleotides: TGCGCCAGCAGCCAGTCCACAGGGCCCAACTATGGCTACACCTTC. Amino acid sequence: CASSQSTGPNYGYTF. V is TRBV4-3 and J is TRBJ1-2; a weak D match, TRBD1 (6 bases). This CDR3 region has 15 residues. Germline V gives CDR1 LGHNA, CDR2 YSLEER. The ends were cut back, 3 bases at V and 2 bases at J, with 13 bases in the middle.

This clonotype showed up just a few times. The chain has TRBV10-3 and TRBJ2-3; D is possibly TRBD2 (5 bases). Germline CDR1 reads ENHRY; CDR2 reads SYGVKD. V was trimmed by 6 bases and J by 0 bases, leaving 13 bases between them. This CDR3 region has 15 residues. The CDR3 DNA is TGTGCCATCAGCGTAGAGCGGACTAGCACAGATACGCAGTATTTT. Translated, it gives CAISVERTSTDTQYF.

DNA for the CDR3: TGTGCCAGCATCCCCGGGGGTCTAGCGGGGCACAATGAGCAGTTCTTC. Translating it yields CASIPGGLAGHNEQFF. V gene TRBV6-2 or TRBV6-3 combines with J gene TRBJ2-1; 9 bases map to TRBD2. The ends lost 7 bases at V and 5 bases at J; junction bases unmatched: 12. The CDR3 extends over 16 amino acids. Germline V gene lookup returns CDR1 MNHEY and CDR2 SVGEGT.

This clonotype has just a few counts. CDR3 sequence (DNA): TGTGCCAGCAGTACCCCAGGGAACACTGAAGCTTTCTTT. It codes for CASSTPGNTEAFF. This chain joins TRBV6-1 and TRBJ1-1; no definite D call. The CDR3 covers 13 residues. Germline assignment: CDR1 MNHNS and CDR2 SASEGT. The germline V and J ends were trimmed by 5 bases and 1 base, with 8 bases remaining between them.

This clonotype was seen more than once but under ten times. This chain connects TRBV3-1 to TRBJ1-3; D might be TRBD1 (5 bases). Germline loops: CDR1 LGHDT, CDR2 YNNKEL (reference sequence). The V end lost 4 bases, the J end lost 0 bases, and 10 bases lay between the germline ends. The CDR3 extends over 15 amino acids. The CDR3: CASSRGPFSGNTIYF. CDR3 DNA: TGTGCCAGCAGCCGGGGACCGTTCTCTGGAAACACCATATATTTT.

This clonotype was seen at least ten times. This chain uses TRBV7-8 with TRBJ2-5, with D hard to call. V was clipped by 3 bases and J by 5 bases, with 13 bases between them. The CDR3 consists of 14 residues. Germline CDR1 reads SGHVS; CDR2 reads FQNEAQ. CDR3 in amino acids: CASSFRLSPETQYF. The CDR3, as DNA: TGTGCCAGCAGCTTCCGGTTAAGCCCGGAGACCCAGTACTTC.

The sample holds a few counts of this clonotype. CDR3 DNA sequence: TGTGCCAGCAGCTCCACCGCCGTCGGTGTTGGTGGCTATGGCTACACCTTC. Translated, it gives CASSSTAVGVGGYGYTF. The chain is built from TRBV5-5 and TRBJ1-2; D ambiguous. Trimming removed 3 bases at V and 4 bases at J, with 22 bases between. The CDR3 is 17 residues long. Per the germline V gene, CDR1 is SGHKS and CDR2 is YYEKEE (reference sequence).

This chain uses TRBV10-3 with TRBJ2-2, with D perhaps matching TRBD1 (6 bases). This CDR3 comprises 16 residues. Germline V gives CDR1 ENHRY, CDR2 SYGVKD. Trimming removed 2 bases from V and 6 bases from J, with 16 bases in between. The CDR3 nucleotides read TGTGCCATCAGTGAGGCAGCACAGGGCCGCCCCGGGGAGCTGTTTTTT. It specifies CAISEAAQGRPGELFF.

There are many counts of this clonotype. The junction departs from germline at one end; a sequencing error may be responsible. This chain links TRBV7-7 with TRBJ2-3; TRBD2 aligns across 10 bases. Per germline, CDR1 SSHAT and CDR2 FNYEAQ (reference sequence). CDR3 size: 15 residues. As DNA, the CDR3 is TGTGCTAGCAGCCCTCAGCGGGGGGGCCTGGATACGCAGTATTTT. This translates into CASSPQRGGLDTQYF.

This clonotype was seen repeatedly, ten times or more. The CDR3 region is CASSQDLRGSQPQHF. CDR3 DNA sequence: TGTGCCAGCAGCCAAGATCTCCGGGGCAGTCAGCCCCAGCATTTT. This chain connects TRBV3-1 to TRBJ1-5; D may be TRBD1 (5 bases). V gave up 0 bases and J gave up 6 bases, with 12 bases separating them. Germline V gives CDR1 LGHDT, CDR2 YNNKEL (reference sequence). The CDR3 has 15 residues.

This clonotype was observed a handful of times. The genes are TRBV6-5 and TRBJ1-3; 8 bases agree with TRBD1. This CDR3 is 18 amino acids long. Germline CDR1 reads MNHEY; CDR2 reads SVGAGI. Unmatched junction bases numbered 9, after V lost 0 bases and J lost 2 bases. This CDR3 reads CASSYSKPRTGTGNTIYF. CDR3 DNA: TGTGCCAGCAGTTACTCGAAGCCCCGGACAGGGACTGGAAACACCATATATTTT.

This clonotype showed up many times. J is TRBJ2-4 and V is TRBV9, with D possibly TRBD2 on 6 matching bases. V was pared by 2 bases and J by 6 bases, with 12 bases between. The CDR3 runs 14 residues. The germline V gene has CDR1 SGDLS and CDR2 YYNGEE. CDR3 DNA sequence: TGTGCCAGCAGCGTTGGGGGGTATGGAAACATTCAGTACTTC. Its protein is CASSVGGYGNIQYF.

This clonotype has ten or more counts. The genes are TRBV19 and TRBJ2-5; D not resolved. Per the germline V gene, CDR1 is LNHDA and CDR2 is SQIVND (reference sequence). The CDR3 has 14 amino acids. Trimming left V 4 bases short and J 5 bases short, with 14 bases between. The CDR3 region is CASSTRSLGETQYF. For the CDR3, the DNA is TGTGCCAGTAGTACTCGGAGCCTCGGGGAGACCCAGTACTTC.

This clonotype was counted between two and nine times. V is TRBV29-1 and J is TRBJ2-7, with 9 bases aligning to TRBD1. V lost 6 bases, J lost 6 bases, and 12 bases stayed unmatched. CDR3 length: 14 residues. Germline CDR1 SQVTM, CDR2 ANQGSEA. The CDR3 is CSVGTGQKWSEQYF. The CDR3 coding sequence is TGCAGCGTCGGGACAGGGCAAAAGTGGTCCGAGCAGTACTTC.

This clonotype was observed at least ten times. For the CDR3, the DNA is TGTGCCAGCAGTCGGGGGGGGCCGACAGATACGCAGTATTTT. It yields the protein CASSRGGPTDTQYF. V is TRBV12-3 or TRBV12-4 and J is TRBJ2-3; 8 bases align to TRBD2. The CDR3 length is 14 residues. Trimming removed 5 bases from V and 3 bases from J; junction bases left unmatched: 4.

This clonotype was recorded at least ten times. The CDR3 coding sequence is TGTGCCAGCAGCGACTGGAGCGTCCAGTACTTC. Protein: CASSDWSVQYF. The chain recombines TRBV11-1 with TRBJ2-5; D is undetermined. The CDR3 covers 11 residues. V lost 5 bases, J lost 10 bases, and 11 bases lay in between. From germline, CDR1 is SGHAT and CDR2 FQDESV (reference sequence).

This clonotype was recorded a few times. CDR3: CAISEGQAAGQPQHF. CDR3 nucleotide sequence: TGTGCCATCAGTGAAGGACAGGCCGCGGGTCAGCCCCAGCATTTT. The V call is TRBV10-3, the J call TRBJ1-5; 7 bases fit TRBD1. This CDR3 spans 15 amino acids. Germline V gives CDR1 ENHRY, CDR2 SYGVKD. With V trimmed by 3 bases and J by 6 bases, 8 bases remained unmatched.

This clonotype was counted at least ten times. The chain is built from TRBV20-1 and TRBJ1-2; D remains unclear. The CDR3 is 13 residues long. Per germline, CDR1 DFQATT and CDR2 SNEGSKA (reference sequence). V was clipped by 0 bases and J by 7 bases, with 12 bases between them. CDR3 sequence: CSARDNPGVGYTF. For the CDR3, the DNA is TGCAGTGCTAGAGATAACCCCGGCGTTGGCTACACCTTC.

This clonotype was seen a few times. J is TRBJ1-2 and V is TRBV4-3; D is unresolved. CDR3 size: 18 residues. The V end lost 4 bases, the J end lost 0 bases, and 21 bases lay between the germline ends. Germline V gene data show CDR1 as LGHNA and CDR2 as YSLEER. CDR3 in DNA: TGCGCCAGCAGCCCCGACCTGGCGGCAGGATTCACTAACTATGGCTACACCTTC. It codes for CASSPDLAAGFTNYGYTF.

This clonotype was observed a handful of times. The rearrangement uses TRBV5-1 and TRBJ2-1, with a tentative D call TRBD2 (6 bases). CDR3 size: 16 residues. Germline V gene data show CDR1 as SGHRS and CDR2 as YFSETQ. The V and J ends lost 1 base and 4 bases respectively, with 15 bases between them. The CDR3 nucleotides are TGCGCCAGCAGCTTGATTTCGGTAGCGGATTACAATGAGCAGTTCTTC. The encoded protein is CASSLISVADYNEQFF. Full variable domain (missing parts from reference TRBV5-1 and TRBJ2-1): KAGVTQTPRYLIKTRGQQVTLSCSPISGHRSVSWYQQTPGQGLQFLFEYFSETQRNKGNFPGRFSGRQFSNSRSEMNVSTLELGDSALYLCASSLISVADYNEQFFGPGTRLTVL.

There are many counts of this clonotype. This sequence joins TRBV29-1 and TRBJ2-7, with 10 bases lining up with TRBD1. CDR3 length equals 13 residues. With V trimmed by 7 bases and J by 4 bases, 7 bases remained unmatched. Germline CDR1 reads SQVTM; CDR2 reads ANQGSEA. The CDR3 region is CSASGTGEYEQYF. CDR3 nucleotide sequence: TGCAGCGCATCCGGGACAGGGGAGTACGAGCAGTACTTC.

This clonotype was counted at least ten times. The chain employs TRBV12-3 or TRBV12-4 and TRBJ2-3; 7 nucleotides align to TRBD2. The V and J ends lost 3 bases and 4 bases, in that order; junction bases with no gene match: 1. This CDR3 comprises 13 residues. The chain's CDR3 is CASSFGGADTQYF. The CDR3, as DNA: TGTGCCAGCAGTTTTGGGGGGGCAGATACGCAGTATTTT.

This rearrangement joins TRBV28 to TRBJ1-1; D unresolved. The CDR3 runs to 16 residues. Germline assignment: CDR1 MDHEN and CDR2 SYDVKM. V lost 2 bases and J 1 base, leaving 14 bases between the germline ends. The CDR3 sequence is CASSLTGGWANTEAFF. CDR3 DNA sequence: TGTGCCAGCAGTTTAACCGGAGGGTGGGCGAACACTGAAGCTTTCTTT.